This T cell receptor beta chain was sequenced during a study of graft-versus-host responses after intestinal transplantation. Turning to the study itself: Anti-thymocyte globulin was used for induction in all recipients, who then took tacrolimus and steroids for 3 to 4 years. Study outcomes and limitations: Detected in recipient marrow were GvH clones, some of which were first observed in ileum or blood. Peak levels of circulating GvH clones tracked with early post-transplant HvG declines.

Libraries were prepared by immunoSEQ multiplex PCR; TCRdb keeps only in-frame clonotypes and omits some of them. The table records around 90,000 clones, approximately 92% of them present only once. V shed 4 bases and J shed 6 bases, with 14 bases lying between them. Germline V CDR1 and CDR2: SGHNT, YYREEE (reference sequence). CDR3 length: 13 residues. This clone was seen a few times. Antigen: not known. The chain uses TRBV5-4 and TRBJ2-7; D ambiguous. The source is a human donor who received an intestinal transplant. Sample: unstimulated CD8+ T cells sorted from spleen or lymph node cells, taken before intestinal transplant. CDR3 in amino acids: CASSPGGPGEQYF. CDR3 nucleotide sequence: TGTGCCAGCAGCCCTGGTGGCCCTGGCGAGCAGTACTTC.